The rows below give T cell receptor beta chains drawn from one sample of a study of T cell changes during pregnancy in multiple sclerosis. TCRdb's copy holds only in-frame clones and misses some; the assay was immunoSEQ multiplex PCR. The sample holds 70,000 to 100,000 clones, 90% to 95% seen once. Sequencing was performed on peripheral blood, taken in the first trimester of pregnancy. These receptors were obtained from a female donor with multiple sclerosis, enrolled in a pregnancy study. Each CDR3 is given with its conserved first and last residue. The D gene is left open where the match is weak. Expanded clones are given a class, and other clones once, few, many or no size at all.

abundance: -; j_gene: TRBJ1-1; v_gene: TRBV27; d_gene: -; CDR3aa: CASQEGDTEAFF; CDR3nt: TGTGCCAGCCAGGAAGGGGACACTGAAGCTTTCTTT
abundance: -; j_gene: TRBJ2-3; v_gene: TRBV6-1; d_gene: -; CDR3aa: CASSERRGRVEDTQYF; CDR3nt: TGTGCCAGCAGTGAAAGGCGGGGGCGGGTGGAAGATACGCAGTATTTT
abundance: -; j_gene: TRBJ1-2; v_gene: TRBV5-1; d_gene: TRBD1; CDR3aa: CASSLGDRAYGYTF; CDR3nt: TGCGCCAGCAGCTTGGGGGACAGGGCCTATGGCTACACCTTC
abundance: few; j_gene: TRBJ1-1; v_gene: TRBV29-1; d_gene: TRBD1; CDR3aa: CSVAGDRGGTEAFF; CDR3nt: TGCAGCGTTGCGGGGGACAGGGGAGGCACTGAAGCTTTCTTT
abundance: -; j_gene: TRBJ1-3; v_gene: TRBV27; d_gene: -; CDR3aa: CASSFGGSGNTIYF; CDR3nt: TGTGCCAGCAGTTTCGGGGGGTCTGGAAACACCATATATTTT
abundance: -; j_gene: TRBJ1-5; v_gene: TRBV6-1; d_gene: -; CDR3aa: CASSEFRGWDQPQHF; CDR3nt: TGTGCCAGCAGTGAGTTTCGGGGGTGGGATCAGCCCCAGCATTTT
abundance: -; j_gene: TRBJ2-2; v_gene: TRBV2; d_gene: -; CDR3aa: CASSEGGRVPGELFF; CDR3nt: TGTGCCAGCAGTGAAGGTGGGCGGGTTCCCGGGGAGCTGTTTTTT
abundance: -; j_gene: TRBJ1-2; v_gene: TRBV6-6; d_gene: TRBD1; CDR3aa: CASSYSETGAYGYTF; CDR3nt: TGTGCCAGCAGTTACTCGGAGACAGGGGCCTATGGCTACACCTTC
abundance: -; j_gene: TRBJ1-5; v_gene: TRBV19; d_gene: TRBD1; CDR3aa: CASSAKTGGNQPQHF; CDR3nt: TGTGCCAGTAGTGCAAAAACAGGGGGCAATCAGCCCCAGCATTTT
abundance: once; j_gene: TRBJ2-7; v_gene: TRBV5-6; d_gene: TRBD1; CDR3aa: CASSPGTGGLVSYEQYF; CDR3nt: TGTGCCAGCAGTCCCGGGACAGGGGGCCTTGTCTCCTACGAGCAGTACTTC
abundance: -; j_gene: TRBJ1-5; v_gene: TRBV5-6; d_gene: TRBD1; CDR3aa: CASAVRGQGPNQPQHF; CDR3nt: TGTGCCAGCGCCGTGAGGGGACAGGGACCAAATCAGCCCCAGCATTTT
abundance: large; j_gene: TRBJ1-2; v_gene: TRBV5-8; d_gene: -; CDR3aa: CASSHSYGYTF; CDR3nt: TGTGCCAGCAGTCACAGCTATGGCTACACCTTC
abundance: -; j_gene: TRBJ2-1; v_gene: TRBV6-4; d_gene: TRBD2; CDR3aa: CASSGSSGGASDEQFF; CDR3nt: TGTGCCAGCAGTGGGTCTAGCGGGGGGGCTTCGGATGAGCAGTTCTTC
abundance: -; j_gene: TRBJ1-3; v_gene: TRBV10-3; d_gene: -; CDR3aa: CASLTPASSGNTIYF; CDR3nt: TGTGCCAGTCTAACCCCAGCGAGCTCTGGAAACACCATATATTTT
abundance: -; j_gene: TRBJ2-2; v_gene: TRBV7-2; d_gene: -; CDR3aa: CASSFGLPPNTGELFF; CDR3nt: TGTGCCAGCAGCTTTGGGCTACCTCCCAACACCGGGGAGCTGTTTTTT
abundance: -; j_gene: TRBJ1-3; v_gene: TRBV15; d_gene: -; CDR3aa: CATSGGAGLSGNTIYF; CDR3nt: TGTGCCACCAGCGGGGGGGCGGGTTTATCTGGAAACACCATATATTTT
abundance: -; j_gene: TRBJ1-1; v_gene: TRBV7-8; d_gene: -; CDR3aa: CASSLRGGGRGNTEAFF; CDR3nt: TGTGCCAGCAGCCTCCGGGGGGGTGGAAGGGGGAACACTGAAGCTTTCTTT
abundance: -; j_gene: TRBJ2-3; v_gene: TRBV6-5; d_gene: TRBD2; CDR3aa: CASSQRGWADTQYF; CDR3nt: TGTGCCAGCAGTCAGCGGGGGTGGGCAGATACGCAGTATTTT
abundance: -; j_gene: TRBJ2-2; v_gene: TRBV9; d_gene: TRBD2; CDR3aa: CASSTLAGGRGPELFF; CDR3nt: TGTGCCAGCAGCACCCTAGCGGGGGGCAGGGGACCGGAGCTGTTTTTT
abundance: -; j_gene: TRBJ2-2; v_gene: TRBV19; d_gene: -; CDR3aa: CASSTTGDIGELFF; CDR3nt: TGTGCCAGTTCAACAACCGGGGACATCGGGGAGCTGTTTTTT
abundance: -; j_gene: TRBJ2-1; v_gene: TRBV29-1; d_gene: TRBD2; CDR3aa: CSVGYGGSSYNEQFF; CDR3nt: TGCAGCGTTGGGTACGGCGGGAGCTCCTACAATGAGCAGTTCTTC
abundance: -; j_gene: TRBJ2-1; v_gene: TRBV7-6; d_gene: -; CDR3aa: CASSLKKRSNEQFF; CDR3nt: TGTGCCAGCAGCCTCAAGAAGCGGTCCAATGAGCAGTTCTTC
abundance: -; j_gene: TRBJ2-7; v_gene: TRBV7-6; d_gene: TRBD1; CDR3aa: CASSQGTGGIYEQYF; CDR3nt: TGTGCCAGCAGCCAAGGGACAGGGGGAATCTACGAGCAGTACTTC
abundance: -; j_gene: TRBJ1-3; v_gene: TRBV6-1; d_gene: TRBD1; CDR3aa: CASSSGGENTIYF; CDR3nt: TGTGCCAGCAGTTCAGGGGGCGAAAACACCATATATTTT
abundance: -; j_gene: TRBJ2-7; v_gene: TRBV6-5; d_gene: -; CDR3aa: CASRQGLDSYEQYF; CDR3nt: TGTGCCAGCAGGCAGGGACTTGACTCCTACGAGCAGTACTTC
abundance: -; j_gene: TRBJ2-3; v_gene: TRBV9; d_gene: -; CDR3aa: CASTPRGADTQYF; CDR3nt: TGTGCCAGCACGCCCAGGGGAGCAGATACGCAGTATTTT
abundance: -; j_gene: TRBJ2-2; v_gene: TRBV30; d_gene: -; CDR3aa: CAWTPGFGGELFF; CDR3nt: TGTGCCTGGACCCCAGGGTTTGGGGGGGAGCTGTTTTTT
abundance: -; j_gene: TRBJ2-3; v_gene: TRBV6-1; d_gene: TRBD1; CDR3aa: CASDSGQGADTQYF; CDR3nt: TGTGCCAGCGATTCGGGACAGGGGGCTGATACGCAGTATTTT
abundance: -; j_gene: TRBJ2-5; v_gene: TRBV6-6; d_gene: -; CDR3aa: CASSFRTEETQYF; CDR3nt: TGTGCCAGCAGTTTTCGGACAGAAGAGACCCAGTACTTC
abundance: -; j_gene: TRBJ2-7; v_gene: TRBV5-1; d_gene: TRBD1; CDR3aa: CASRAAGGTYEQYF; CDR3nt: TGCGCCAGCAGGGCGGCAGGGGGAACCTACGAGCAGTACTTC
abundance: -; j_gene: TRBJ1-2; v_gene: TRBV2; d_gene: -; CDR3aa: CASGENYGYTF; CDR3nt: TGTGCCAGCGGGGAGAACTATGGCTACACCTTC
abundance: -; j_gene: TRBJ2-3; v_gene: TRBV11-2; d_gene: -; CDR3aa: CASSLVGGSTDTQYF; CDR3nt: TGTGCCAGCAGCTTAGTAGGGGGAAGCACAGATACGCAGTATTTT
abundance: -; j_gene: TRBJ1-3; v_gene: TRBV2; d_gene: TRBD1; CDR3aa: CASSGQGIDTIYF; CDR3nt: TGTGCCAGCAGCGGACAGGGGATCGACACCATATATTTT
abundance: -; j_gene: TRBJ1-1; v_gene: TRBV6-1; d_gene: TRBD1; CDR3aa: CASSRTGSGNTEAFF; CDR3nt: TGTGCCAGCAGTCGGACAGGGTCGGGGAACACTGAAGCTTTCTTT
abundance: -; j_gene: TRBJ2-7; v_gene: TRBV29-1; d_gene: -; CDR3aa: CSVEVRQGYEQYF; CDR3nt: TGCAGCGTTGAAGTCCGGCAGGGTTACGAGCAGTACTTC
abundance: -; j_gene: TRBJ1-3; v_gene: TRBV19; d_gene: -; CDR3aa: CASSTGLSSGNTIYF; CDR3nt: TGTGCCAGTAGTACAGGGTTAAGCTCTGGAAACACCATATATTTT
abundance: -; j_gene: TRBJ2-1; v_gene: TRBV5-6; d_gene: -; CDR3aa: CASSGGGTYNEQFF; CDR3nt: TGTGCCAGCAGCGGGGGGGGCACCTACAATGAGCAGTTCTTC
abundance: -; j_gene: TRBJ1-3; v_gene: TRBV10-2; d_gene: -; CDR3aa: CASSGASSGNTIYF; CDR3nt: TGCGCCAGCAGTGGGGCGAGCTCTGGAAACACCATATATTTT
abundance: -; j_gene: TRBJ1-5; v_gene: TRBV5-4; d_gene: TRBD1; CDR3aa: CASSLAGGNQPQHF; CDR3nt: TGTGCCAGCAGCTTAGCAGGGGGGAATCAGCCCCAGCATTTT
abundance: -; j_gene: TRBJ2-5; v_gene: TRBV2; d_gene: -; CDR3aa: CASSGIGGQETQYF; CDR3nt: TGTGCCAGCAGTGGAATCGGAGGCCAAGAGACCCAGTACTTC
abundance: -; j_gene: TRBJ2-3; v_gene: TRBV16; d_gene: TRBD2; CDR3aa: CASSQSIVASGAGTDTQYF; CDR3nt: TGTGCCAGCAGCCAATCTATTGTGGCTAGCGGGGCGGGCACAGATACGCAGTATTTT
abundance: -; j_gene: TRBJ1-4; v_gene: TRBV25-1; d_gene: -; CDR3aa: CASGQTGPNEKLFF; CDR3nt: TGTGCCAGCGGACAGACGGGCCCTAATGAAAAACTGTTTTTT
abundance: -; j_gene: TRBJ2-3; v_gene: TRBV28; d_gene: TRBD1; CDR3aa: CASSPPGTEYTDTQYF; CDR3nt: TGTGCCAGCAGTCCCCCCGGGACAGAGTATACAGATACGCAGTATTTT
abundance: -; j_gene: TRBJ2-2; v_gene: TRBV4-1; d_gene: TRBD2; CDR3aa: CASSQGRLAGDGELFF; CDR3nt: TGCGCCAGCAGCCAAGGTAGACTAGCGGGGGACGGGGAGCTGTTTTTT
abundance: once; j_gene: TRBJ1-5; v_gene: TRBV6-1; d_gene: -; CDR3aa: CASSEHSGSPSDQPQHF; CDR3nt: TGTGCCAGCAGTGAACATTCGGGGAGCCCCTCGGATCAGCCCCAGCATTTT
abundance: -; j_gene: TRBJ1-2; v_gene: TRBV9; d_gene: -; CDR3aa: CASSVDGRGSYGYTF; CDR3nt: TGTGCCAGCAGCGTCGACGGCAGGGGAAGCTATGGCTACACCTTC
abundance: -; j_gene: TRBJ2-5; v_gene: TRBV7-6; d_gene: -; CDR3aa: CASSQDGSVETQYF; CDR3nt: TGTGCCAGCAGCCAAGACGGGAGTGTTGAGACCCAGTACTTC
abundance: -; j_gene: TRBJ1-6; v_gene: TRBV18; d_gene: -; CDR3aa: CASSPYQGGGYNSPLHF; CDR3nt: TGTGCCAGCTCACCATATCAGGGAGGGGGATATAATTCACCCCTCCACTTT
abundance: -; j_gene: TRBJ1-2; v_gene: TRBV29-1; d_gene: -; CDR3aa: CSVYVYYGYTF; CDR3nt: TGCAGCGTTTATGTTTACTATGGCTACACCTTC
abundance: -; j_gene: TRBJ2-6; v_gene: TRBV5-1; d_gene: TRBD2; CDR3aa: CASSLGGGPGANVLTF; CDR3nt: TGCGCCAGCAGCTTGGGGGGGGGACCCGGGGCCAACGTCCTGACTTTC
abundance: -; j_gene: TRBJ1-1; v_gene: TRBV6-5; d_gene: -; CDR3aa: CASSRRGEAFF; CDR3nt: TGTGCCAGCAGCCGGAGGGGTGAAGCTTTCTTT
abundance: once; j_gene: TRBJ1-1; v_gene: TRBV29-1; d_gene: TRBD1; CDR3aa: CSVEVPGGNRNTETFF; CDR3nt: TGCAGCGTTGAAGTGCCAGGGGGGAATAGGAACACTGAAACTTTCTTT
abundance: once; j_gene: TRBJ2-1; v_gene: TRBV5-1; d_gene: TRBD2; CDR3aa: CASSLAPRGGSSEQFF; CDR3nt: TGCGCCAGCAGCTTGGCCCCGCGGGGGGGCTCGAGTGAGCAGTTCTTC
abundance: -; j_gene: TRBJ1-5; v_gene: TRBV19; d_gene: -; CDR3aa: CASSIPRVSNQPQHF; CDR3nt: TGTGCCAGTAGTATTCCCAGGGTTAGCAATCAGCCCCAGCATTTT
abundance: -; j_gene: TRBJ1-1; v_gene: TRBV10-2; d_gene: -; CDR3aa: CASRPQWFEAMRDTEAFF; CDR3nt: TGCGCCAGCAGGCCCCAGTGGTTCGAGGCAATGAGGGACACTGAAGCTTTCTTT